This T cell receptor (beta chain) stems from a study of cytomegalovirus exposure and HLA in healthy donors. PCR employed 60 Vbeta and 13 Jbeta primers. Measured with immunoSEQ multiplex PCR; TCRdb has only the in-frame clones, and not every one. The sample yields over 150,000 clones, approximately 80% seen once. Trimming left V 1 base short and J 6 bases short, with 14 bases between. Germline V gene sequence: CDR1 SGHTS, CDR2 YDEGEE. The CDR3 runs to 14 residues. Sequences were obtained from PBMCs. The chain joins TRBV5-8 to TRBJ2-7; a weak D match, TRBD1 (8 bases). The clonotype was recovered from a male donor in good health and CMV-seropositive. In nucleotides, the CDR3 is TGTGCCAGCAGCTTGTACAGGGGGGGGAGCGAGCAGTACTTC. Encoded protein: CASSLYRGGSEQYF.